The text below deals with one T cell receptor (beta chain). Its antigen remains unknown. The sample comes from a study of T cells in Graves' hyperthyroidism and ophthalmopathy. The study, taken as a whole, reports: In blood, most of the thyroid clonotypes expanded above 0.001 were also present. Ophthalmopathy stood apart from stable hyperthyroidism in a 13 V-J model. It was a median 6.5 months before onset that the model predicted ophthalmopathy.

Amplification of TCR beta CDR3 regions was performed using RNA transcripts as template. Primed by the HTBI set, a first-round RT-PCR was run on the TCR CDR3. TCRdb called the multiplex PCR reads again in MiXCR, with one record for every CDR3 protein. The top ten clones hold 17% of a sample with 500,000 or so distinct CDR3 sequences, more than 15% of them seen once. Ophthalmopathy patients had Clinical Activity Score at least 3, NOSPECS grade at least 4, duration under 3 months. Germline V gene lookup returns CDR1 WSHSY and CDR2 SAAADI. The V and J ends lost 8 bases and 0 bases, in that order; junction bases with no gene match: 2. The CDR3 length is 15 residues.

The sample comprised blood. The chain uses TRBV10-2 and TRBJ1-5, with 12 bases matching TRBD1. This TCR came from a woman younger than 35 with Graves' ophthalmopathy. The CDR3 loop reads CASGTGGFSNQPQHF. The CDR3 coding sequence is TGCGCCAGCGGGACAGGGGGCTTTAGCAATCAGCCCCAGCATTTT.